This T cell receptor (beta chain) was recovered during a study of shared clonotypes between healthy human individuals. Study details: Donors, aged 18 to 49, were a couple of women and a few men. Findings of the study overall: Among donors, the sharing of clonotypes was expected to be influenced by sequencing depth. The genetic and exposure-history diversity represented was limited by few donors.

As to this clone: Its target is unknown.

Trimming at V came to 3 bases and at J to 0 bases, leaving 12 bases not matched to a gene. The V gene's germline CDR1 is SGHKS and CDR2 YYEKEE (reference sequence). The CDR3 is made up of 17 amino acids. It was across several immunoSEQ plates that each subset's genomic DNA was evenly split. The method was immunoSEQ multiplex PCR; TCRdb's version includes in-frame clones alone and lacks a portion of them. Of about 2.4 million clones in the sample, approximately 93% were seen once. The V gene is TRBV5-5, the J gene TRBJ2-7, with 7 bases fitting TRBD1. Source material: naive CD4+ T cells from PBMCs. The subset was: CD45RA+ positively selected. The sequence came from a young man in good health. Some clones in this sample may be carry-over from other donors' samples. This chain's CDR3 is CASSSSGTDGSSYEQYF. The CDR3 nucleotides read TGTGCCAGCAGCTCGTCCGGGACAGACGGAAGCTCCTACGAGCAGTACTTC. The whole variable domain, filled in from reference TRBV5-5 and TRBJ2-7, reads DAGVTQSPTHLIKTRGQQVTLRCSPISGHKSVSWYQQVLGQGPQFIFQYYEKEERGRGNFPDRFSARQFPNYSSELNVNALLLGDSALYLCASSSSGTDGSSYEQYFGPGTRLTVT.